The 27 T cell receptor beta chains listed next were all sequenced from one sample in a study of T cell responses to AZD1222 COVID-19 vaccine. Clones were read by immunoSEQ multiplex PCR, and TCRdb kept only the in-frame ones, dropping some. The sample has about 160,000 clones; approximately 90% are singletons. Sequences were derived from peripheral blood, sampled on day 0 of AZD1222 vaccination. These receptors all come from an adult in good health.

The chain employs TRBV10-3 and TRBJ1-2; the D is unclear. The CDR3 runs 14 residues. Germline lookup yields CDR1 ENHRY and CDR2 SYGVKD. V was clipped by 0 bases and J by 0 bases, with 5 bases between them. CDR3 protein: CAISESESNYGYTF. In DNA, the CDR3 is TGTGCCATCAGTGAGTCCGAGTCTAACTATGGCTACACCTTC.

The rearrangement links TRBV19 to TRBJ1-1, with D hard to call. The CDR3 is 12 residues long. V lost 6 bases and J 5 bases, leaving 10 bases between the germline ends. Germline V gene sequence: CDR1 LNHDA, CDR2 SQIVND (reference sequence). The CDR3 region is CASRSLPTEAFF. DNA for the CDR3: TGTGCCAGTAGATCTCTCCCAACTGAAGCTTTCTTT.

The V gene is TRBV19, the J gene TRBJ1-5; a possible D gene is TRBD1 (5 bases). Germline CDR1 reads LNHDA; CDR2 reads SQIVND (reference sequence). V lost 8 bases, J lost 0 bases, and 11 bases lay in between. The CDR3 loop spans 14 amino acids. The chain's CDR3 is CASQDSSSNQPQHF. In DNA form, the CDR3 reads TGTGCCAGTCAAGACAGTTCTAGCAATCAGCCCCAGCATTTT.

The CDR3 protein is CASSLRTADSPLHF. The CDR3 DNA reads as TGTGCCAGCAGCTTACGGACAGCGGATTCACCCCTCCACTTT. This chain connects TRBV7-2 to TRBJ1-6; D perhaps matches TRBD1 (6 bases). Per the germline V gene, CDR1 is SGHTA and CDR2 is FQGNSA. The V and J ends lost 2 bases and 8 bases respectively, with 10 bases between them. The length of the CDR3 is 14 residues. The full variable domain, completed using reference TRBV7-2 and TRBJ1-6, is GAGVSQSPSNKVTEKGKDVELRCDPISGHTALYWYRQSLGQGLEFLIYFQGNSAPDKSGLPSDRFSAERTGGSVSTLTIQRTQQEDSAVYLCASSLRTADSPLHFGNGTRLTVT.

Written as DNA, the CDR3 is TGTGCCAGCAGTTTCCTCCCCAATAGAAATGGCTACACCTTC. This codes for CASSFLPNRNGYTF. The chain combines TRBV27 with TRBJ1-2; D call uncertain. The germline CDR1 and CDR2 sequences are MNHEY and SMNVEV (reference sequence). This CDR3 spans 14 amino acids. V lost 3 bases to trimming and J lost 6 bases, with 14 bases between them.

The chain links TRBV29-1 to TRBJ1-1; D uncertain. CDR3 size: 13 residues. CDR1 is SQVTM, CDR2 ANQGSEA, per germline. With 7 bases removed from V and 0 bases from J, the gap between germline ends came to 12 bases. The CDR3 region is CSARQEMNTEAFF. CDR3 coding DNA: TGCAGCGCTCGCCAGGAGATGAACACTGAAGCTTTCTTT.

This clone has just a few counts. The rearrangement uses TRBV7-2 and TRBJ2-1; no firm D call. The CDR3 has 14 amino acids. The germline CDR1 and CDR2 sequences are SGHTA and FQGNSA. With 1 base removed from V and 10 bases from J, the gap between germline ends came to 14 bases. CDR3 nucleotide sequence: TGTGCCAGCAGCTTAGAGGGCGCATGGGGAGAGCAGTTCTTC. The encoded protein is CASSLEGAWGEQFF.

The V and J genes are TRBV6-6 and TRBJ2-7, with D unresolved. The ends were cut back, 8 bases at V and 0 bases at J, with 17 bases in the middle. Germline CDR1 is MNHNY and CDR2 is SVGAGI (reference sequence). The CDR3 has 15 residues. In DNA form, the CDR3 reads TGTGCCAGCGACCCCGCTGACAAGAGCTCCTACGAGCAGTACTTC. Translated: CASDPADKSSYEQYF.

V is TRBV27 and J is TRBJ1-4, with TRBD1 as a possible D gene (6 bases). With 6 bases removed from V and 10 bases from J, the gap between germline ends came to 18 bases. The CDR3 is 14 residues long. Germline V gene sequence: CDR1 MNHEY, CDR2 SMNVEV (reference sequence). The CDR3 here is CASRPTGQWGKLFF. CDR3 in DNA: TGTGCCAGCAGACCTACCGGACAGTGGGGAAAACTGTTTTTT.

The chain joins TRBV5-1 to TRBJ2-7; 7 nucleotides match TRBD1. This CDR3 is built from 15 residues. CDR1 and CDR2 from the germline V gene are SGHRS and YFSETQ. V dropped 0 bases and J dropped 0; count of bases not matched to a gene: 3. In DNA, the CDR3 is TGCGCCAGCAGCTTGGAGGGGGCAAGCTCCTACGAGCAGTACTTC. It yields the protein CASSLEGASSYEQYF.

This clone was found many times. This rearrangement joins TRBV6-5 to TRBJ2-1, with 9 bases identical to TRBD2. The CDR3 length is 13 residues. Germline lookup yields CDR1 MNHEY and CDR2 SVGAGI. J was trimmed by 7 bases and V by 10 bases; bases with no gene match: 8. The CDR3 DNA is TGTGCCACCTCCGGGACTAGCCGAAATGAGCAGTTCTTC. It translates to CATSGTSRNEQFF.

CDR3 sequence: CASSPPGTIYF. The DNA of the CDR3 is TGTGCCAGCAGTCCCCCAGGCACCATATATTTT. The chain joins TRBV2 to TRBJ1-3; D not certain. Germline V gives CDR1 SNHLY, CDR2 FYNNEI. V dropped 5 bases and J dropped 9 bases, with 8 bases sitting between them. The CDR3 is made up of 11 amino acids. Drawing the rest from reference TRBV2 and TRBJ1-3, the complete variable domain is EPEVTQTPSHQVTQMGQEVILRCVPISNHLYFYWYRQILGQKVEFLVSFYNNEISEKSEIFDDQFSVERPDGSNFTLKIRSTKLEDSAMYFCASSPPGTIYFGEGSWLTVV.

The genes are TRBV18 and TRBJ1-3, with D unclear. This CDR3 is 13 amino acids long. Trimming shortened V by 6 bases and J by 0 bases, and 6 bases separated the two germline ends. Germline assignment: CDR1 KGHSH and CDR2 LQKENI. The CDR3 DNA follows: TGTGCCAGCTCGAGGAACTCTGGAAACACCATATATTTT. Translation: CASSRNSGNTIYF.

This clone was recorded once. This chain connects TRBV2 to TRBJ1-6; TRBD1 might be the D (5 bases). Looked up from germline, CDR1 is SNHLY and CDR2 is FYNNEI. The CDR3 contains 14 residues. Trimming shortened V by 3 bases and J by 10 bases, and 13 bases separated the two germline ends. CDR3 DNA: TGTGCCAGCAGTGATAAAGGTGGGGCCTCACCCCTCCACTTT. The encoded protein is CASSDKGGASPLHF. The complete variable domain, with remaining parts taken from reference TRBV2 and TRBJ1-6, reads EPEVTQTPSHQVTQMGQEVILRCVPISNHLYFYWYRQILGQKVEFLVSFYNNEISEKSEIFDDQFSVERPDGSNFTLKIRSTKLEDSAMYFCASSDKGGASPLHFGNGTRLTVT.

The rearrangement uses TRBV29-1 and TRBJ2-5; TRBD2 matches at 16 bases. J lost 2 bases, V lost 6 bases, and 3 bases had no gene match. The length of the CDR3 is 15 residues. Germline V gene lookup returns CDR1 SQVTM and CDR2 ANQGSEA. CDR3: CSVGTSGGEQETQYF. Written as DNA, the CDR3 is TGCAGCGTGGGGACTAGCGGGGGGGAACAAGAGACCCAGTACTTC.

The genes are TRBV19 and TRBJ1-2; D is undetermined. The germline V and J ends were trimmed by 6 bases and 3 bases, with 5 bases remaining between them. This CDR3 is built from 11 residues. Germline loops: CDR1 LNHDA, CDR2 SQIVND (reference sequence). CDR3 sequence: CASRDYYGYTF. Written as DNA, the CDR3 is TGTGCCAGTAGGGACTACTATGGCTACACCTTC.

The CDR3 reads CASSLGGAGELFF. CDR3 nucleotides: TGTGCCAGCAGCCTCGGGGGGGCCGGGGAGCTGTTTTTT. This sequence joins TRBV11-3 and TRBJ2-2, with 8 nucleotides matching TRBD2. The CDR3 is made up of 13 amino acids. Germline CDR1 SGHNT, CDR2 YENEEA. Losses at the gene ends were 5 bases for V and 6 bases for J; bases not matched to a gene: 2.

This clone was seen a single time. The rearrangement uses TRBV28 and TRBJ1-5, with TRBD1 as a possible D gene (5 bases). Germline V lookup: CDR1 MDHEN, CDR2 SYDVKM. The V end was cut by 6 bases, the J end by 0 bases, with 12 bases between. CDR3 length: 15 amino acids. CDR3 protein: CASSFQGFSNQPQHF. The CDR3 DNA is TGTGCCAGCAGCTTTCAGGGATTTAGCAATCAGCCCCAGCATTTT. Complete variable domain (other parts from reference TRBV28 and TRBJ1-5): DVKVTQSSRYLVKRTGEKVFLECVQDMDHENMFWYRQDPGLGLRLIYFSYDVKMKEKGDIPEGYSVSREKKERFSLILESASTNQTSMYLCASSFQGFSNQPQHFGDGTRLSIL.

About this clone itself: The junction departs from the called germline gene at one end, perhaps through a read error. CDR3 sequence: CASRLAPGDVYNEQFF. Written as DNA, the CDR3 is TGTGCCAGCAGATTAGCCCCGGGGGACGTCTACAATGAGCAGTTCTTC. This chain joins TRBV11-2 and TRBJ2-1; perhaps TRBD2 as D (6 bases). The CDR3 contains 16 residues. The germline CDR1 and CDR2 sequences are SGHAT and FQNNGV.

This chain connects TRBV6-5 to TRBJ1-2, with 8 bases that match TRBD1. Trimming at V came to 6 bases and at J to 8 bases, leaving 5 bases not matched to a gene. CDR1 and CDR2 from the germline V gene are MNHEY and SVGAGI. The CDR3 has 12 residues. The CDR3 region has the DNA TGTGCCAGCAGAAACAGGGGGGACGGCTACACCTTC. Residues: CASRNRGDGYTF.

This chain joins TRBV5-1 and TRBJ2-4; TRBD2 matches 7 bases. CDR1 and CDR2 from the germline V gene are SGHRS and YFSETQ. V shed 2 bases, J shed 5 bases, and the junction held 1 base outside the gene matches. This CDR3 spans 13 amino acids. DNA of the CDR3: TGCGCCAGCAGCTTTGCGGGGGAAAACATTCAGTACTTC. Amino acid sequence: CASSFAGENIQYF.

This chain links TRBV3-1 (or the pseudogene TRBV3-2) with TRBJ2-3; possibly TRBD2 for D (6 bases). This CDR3 is built from 17 residues. Germline CDR1 LGHDT, CDR2 YNNKEL (reference sequence). V dropped 1 base and J dropped 1 base, with 15 bases sitting between them. CDR3 DNA sequence: TGTGCCAGCAGCCAAGCGTACGGGGAGGAAGGCACAGATACGCAGTATTTT. Its translation: CASSQAYGEEGTDTQYF.

The V call is TRBV5-6, the J call TRBJ2-6; D is perhaps TRBD2 (6 bases). This CDR3 region has 15 residues. CDR1 and CDR2 (germline): SGHDT, YYEEEE. V lost 5 bases, J lost 4 bases, and 13 bases lay in between. This CDR3 reads CASRRWAGGANVLTF. The DNA of the CDR3 is TGTGCCAGCAGACGGTGGGCGGGAGGGGCCAACGTCCTGACTTTC.

The chain carries TRBV4-1 and TRBJ1-2; 7 nucleotides agree with TRBD1. This CDR3 has 13 amino acids. Trimming cost V 4 bases and J 4 bases; bases outside gene matches: 3. CDR1 is MGHRA, CDR2 YSYEKL, per germline. In DNA, the CDR3 is TGCGCCAGCAGCCTGGACAGGTCCTATGGCTACACCTTC. It encodes CASSLDRSYGYTF.

V and J are TRBV6-5 and TRBJ1-4; TRBD1 is a possible D gene (5 bases). There are 14 residues in the CDR3. V dropped 2 bases and J dropped 8 bases, with 12 bases sitting between them. Germline V lookup: CDR1 MNHEY, CDR2 SVGAGI. Written as DNA, the CDR3 is TGTGCCAGCAGTTACGGGGGGATTGGGGAAAAACTGTTTTTT. This translates into CASSYGGIGEKLFF.

The chain recombines TRBV7-2 with TRBJ2-5; D is unresolved. CDR3 length equals 13 residues. Per germline, CDR1 SGHTA and CDR2 FQGNSA. Trimming shortened V by 2 bases and J by 3 bases, and 7 bases separated the two germline ends. In DNA form, the CDR3 reads TGTGCCAGCAGCTTAATCCGGAAAGAGACCCAGTACTTC. This translates into CASSLIRKETQYF.

The V call is TRBV27, the J call TRBJ2-3, with D uncertain. V lost 6 bases, J lost 4 bases, and 11 bases lay in between. The CDR3 is 13 residues long. CDR1 and CDR2 (germline): MNHEY, SMNVEV (reference sequence). CDR3 sequence (DNA): TGTGCCAGCAGGCAAGAACGGGCAGATACGCAGTATTTT. Encoded protein: CASRQERADTQYF.